This paragraph reports one TCR beta chain. No antigen is known for it. A much bigger clone sits one base away, suggesting this may be a read error. Other DNA sequences from this sample encode an identical CDR3 as well. These data originate in a study of OX40 agonist ivuxolimab in advanced cancers. Regarding the complete study: Ivuxolimab, which targeted the costimulatory receptor OX40 (CD134), was an agonistic, fully human IgG2 monoclonal antibody. Intravenous ivuxolimab was administered to patients every 2 weeks at six dose levels: 0.01, 0.1, 0.3, 1.5, 3 and 10 mg/kg. Of the roughly 53 patients in dose escalation, about 20 had hepatocellular carcinoma, some 15 had melanoma, 9 had renal cell carcinoma and 9 had head and neck cancer. In the dose-escalation cohort, 70% to 85% of patients were male, and the mean age was around 60 years, with a range of roughly 20 to 85. Patients were allowed to have had prior anti-PD-1, anti-PD-L1 or anti-CTLA-4 therapy, and 40% of the dose-escalation patients had been treated with checkpoint inhibitors. Partial responses were achieved by three dose-escalation patients, of whom one had hepatocellular carcinoma and two had cutaneous melanoma. The purpose of peripheral TCRbeta sequencing was to test whether ivuxolimab changed TCR sequence diversity and led to clonal T-cell expansion. The paper covers the monotherapy dose-escalation part of the phase I ivuxolimab trial, which included N of about 56 patients.

From the cysteine through the phenylalanine, the CDR3 covers 15 amino acids. Just the 45-base CDR3 DNA is kept, in frame starting at base 1. CDR1 and CDR2, looked up from the germline V gene (reference sequence), are SGHNT and YYREEE. The trial excluded patients who had a history of autoimmune disease or were on systemic immunosuppression. In every dose cohort, peripheral blood was drawn for TCR sequencing at baseline, cycle 4 day 1, and cycle 7 day 1. Samples came from an open-label, multicenter, first-in-human phase I dose-escalation trial of ivuxolimab. The trial enrolled adults with locally advanced or metastatic head and neck squamous cell, hepatocellular, melanoma or renal cell carcinoma. CD4+ and CD8+ T cells were sorted separately from peripheral blood before TCR sequencing. What the work shows at the level of the full study, not this receptor alone: Which antigens the clonally expanded peripheral T cells were specific for was not determined. Low levels of normalized T-cell clonal expansion were also shown by some nonresponding patients. In partial responders in the 0.1-3.0 mg/kg groups, normalized peripheral clonal expansion was found to be among the lowest, especially among CD8+ T cells. At doses of 0.1 to 3.0 mg/kg, clonal expansion of both CD4+ and CD8+ T cells in blood was seen between baseline and week 6. After ivuxolimab, expanded clones were on average more numerous among CD8+ T cells than among CD4+ T cells.

Genomic DNA was isolated from the sorted cells so that the TCRbeta CDR3 region could be sequenced. TCRbeta CDR3 regions were sequenced using the immunoSEQ Assay. Not all clones reach the TCRdb copy of this immuneACCESS table, which keeps in-frame sequences only. Checked studies attribute under half of the gap to unresolved V genes and leave the rest unexplained. Here the sample has approximately 15,000 clones; around 75% occur a single time. The ten top clones hold about 36% of the sample. The sequencing here drew on CD4+ or CD8+ T cells sorted from blood, taken in a trial of the OX40 agonist ivuxolimab. Recombination linked TRBV5-4 to TRBJ2-7; TRBD2 matches 10 bases in the middle. This clonotype was sampled from an adult with an advanced solid tumor such as melanoma, head and neck, liver or kidney cancer. The DNA sequence is given as TGTGCCAGCAGCTCTTCACTAGCGGGAACCTACGAGCAGTACTTT. This codes for CASSSSLAGTYEQYF.